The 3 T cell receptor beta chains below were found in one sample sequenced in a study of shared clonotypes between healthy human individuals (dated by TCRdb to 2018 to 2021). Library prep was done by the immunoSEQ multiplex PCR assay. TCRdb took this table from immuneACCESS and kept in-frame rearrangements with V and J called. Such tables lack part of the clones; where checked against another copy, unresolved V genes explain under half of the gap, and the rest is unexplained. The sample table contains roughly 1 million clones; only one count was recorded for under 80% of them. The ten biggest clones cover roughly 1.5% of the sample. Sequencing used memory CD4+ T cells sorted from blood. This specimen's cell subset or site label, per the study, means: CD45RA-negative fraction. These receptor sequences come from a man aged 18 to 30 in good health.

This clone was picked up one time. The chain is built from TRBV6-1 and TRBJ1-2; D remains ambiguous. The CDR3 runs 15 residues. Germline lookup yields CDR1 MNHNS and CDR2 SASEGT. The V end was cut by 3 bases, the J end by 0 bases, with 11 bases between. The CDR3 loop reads CASSEAGIPNYGYTF. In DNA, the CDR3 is TGTGCCAGCAGTGAGGCCGGAATACCTAACTATGGCTACACCTTC.

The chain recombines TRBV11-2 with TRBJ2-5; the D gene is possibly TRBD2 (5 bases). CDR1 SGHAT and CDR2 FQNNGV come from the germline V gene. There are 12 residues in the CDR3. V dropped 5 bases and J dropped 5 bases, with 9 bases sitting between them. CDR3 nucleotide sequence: TGTGCCAGCAGCCCGACGGGGGAGACCCAGTACTTC. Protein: CASSPTGETQYF.

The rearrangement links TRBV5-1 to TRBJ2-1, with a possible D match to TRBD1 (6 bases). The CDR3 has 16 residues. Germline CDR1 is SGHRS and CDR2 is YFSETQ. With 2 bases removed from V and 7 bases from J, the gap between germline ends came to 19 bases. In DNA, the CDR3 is TGCGCCAGCAGCTTAAGTAAGGGGACAATTGTAAATGAGCAGTTCTTC. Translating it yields CASSLSKGTIVNEQFF.